The rows below give T cell receptor beta chains drawn from one sample of a study of post-analysis software for immune sequencing data. MiXCR, run by TCRdb on the PCR reads, gives a single entry per CDR3 protein. The repertoire holds 430,000 or so distinct CDR3 sequences, with about 40% as singletons. Specimen: blood. The receptors here all came from a girl aged 2 to 10 with multiple sclerosis. Both conserved end residues are part of each CDR3. D genes are given only for firm matches. A clone size is listed for some rows: how often the clone was seen (once, few, many), or a class if it is expanded.

>TRBJ2-3|TRBV29-1|few|TRBD2
CSGGGGSDTQYF
TGCAGCGGCGGGGGGGGATCAGATACGCAGTATTTT
>TRBJ2-7|TRBV12-5|few|.
CASGLEPRLWDTEYEQYF
TGTGCTAGTGGTTTGGAACCCAGGTTATGGGACACCGAATACGAGCAGTACTTC
>TRBJ2-1|TRBV30|.|.
CAGTFGQKPYEQFF
TGTGCCGGGACCTTTGGACAGAAGCCCTACGAGCAGTTCTTC
>TRBJ2-7|TRBV2|.|.
CASSEQYEQYF
TGTGCCAGCAGTGAGCAATACGAGCAGTACTTC
>TRBJ2-7|TRBV4-1|many|TRBD1
CASSQDLDRASEQYF
TGCGCCAGCAGCCAAGATTTGGACAGGGCTTCCGAGCAGTACTTC
>TRBJ1-1|TRBV21-1|few|.
CASSKEGGLEDTEAFF
TGTGCCAGCAGCAAAGAAGGGGGCCTCGAGGACACTGAAGCTTTCTTT
>TRBJ1-1|TRBV11-2|once|.
CASSLLPRGANTEAFF
TGTGCCAGCAGCTTACTCCCGCGGGGGGCTAACACTGAAGCTTTCTTT
>TRBJ2-3|TRBV20-1|once|TRBD2
CSARPFEREARDRKGDTQYF
TGCAGTGCTAGACCTTTCGAGCGGGAGGCCCGTGATAGAAAGGGAGATACGCAGTATTTT
>TRBJ1-5|TRBV7-8|few|TRBD1
CASSGQGLNQPQHF
TGTGCCAGCAGTGGACAGGGCCTCAATCAGCCCCAGCATTTT
>TRBJ1-1|TRBV9|.|TRBD1
CASSGTATGSTEAFF
TGTGCCAGCAGCGGGACCGCGACAGGGTCCACTGAAGCTTTCTTT
>TRBJ2-1|TRBV9|few|TRBD2
CASSVGGRADEQFF
TGTGCCAGCAGCGTAGGCGGGAGGGCCGATGAGCAGTTCTTC
>TRBJ2-1|TRBV6-2/TRBV6-3|.|.
CASSYDTGLLTNEQFF
TGTGCCAGCAGTTACGATACGGGACTCCTTACAAATGAGCAGTTCTTC
>TRBJ2-7|TRBV10-3|.|.
CAISEYGPYEQYF
TGTGCCATCAGTGAGTACGGCCCCTACGAGCAGTACTTC
>TRBJ1-2|TRBV2|few|.
CASRDRQILNYGYTF
TGTGCCAGCAGGGACCGACAGATCCTTAACTATGGCTACACCTTC
>TRBJ2-3|TRBV7-2|.|.
CASSSASTQYF
TGTGCCAGCAGCTCAGCTAGTACGCAGTATTTT
>TRBJ1-1|TRBV12-3/TRBV12-4|few|.
CASSLVPTRREAFF
TGTGCCAGCAGTTTAGTACCTACAAGGCGCGAAGCTTTCTTT
>TRBJ2-1|TRBV6-5|few|TRBD2
CASKPLALRAGNEQVF
TGTGCCAGCAAACCACTAGCGTTAAGAGCGGGGAATGAGCAGGTCTTC
>TRBJ2-5|TRBV18|.|.
CASSPPQGRETQYF
TGTGCCAGCTCACCACCACAGGGTCGGGAGACCCAGTACTTC
>TRBJ2-1|TRBV9|few|.
CASSVVSRPNEQFF
TGTGCCAGCAGCGTAGTGAGTAGACCCAATGAGCAGTTCTTC
>TRBJ1-1|TRBV7-6|.|.
CASSRTGENTEAFF
TGTGCCAGCAGCCGCACTGGAGAAAACACTGAAGCTTTCTTT
>TRBJ2-2|TRBV29-1|.|.
CSVGRVRTGELFF
TGCAGCGTTGGCAGGGTTCGGACCGGGGAGCTGTTTTTT
>TRBJ2-7|TRBV20-1|.|TRBD2
CSAGLTSGVQLVGEQYF
TGCAGTGCTGGATTAACTAGCGGGGTGCAACTCGTCGGCGAGCAGTACTTC
>TRBJ2-3|TRBV5-1|.|.
CASSSNVPMADTQYF
TGCGCCAGCAGCTCGAACGTCCCCATGGCAGATACGCAGTATTTT
>TRBJ2-7|TRBV4-2|few|.
CASSQEWLTITYEQYF
TGTGCCAGCAGCCAAGAATGGCTTACCATAACCTACGAGCAGTACTTC
>TRBJ1-2|TRBV25-1|.|.
CASSDRNLRSYYGYTF
TGTGCCAGCAGTGATCGAAACCTAAGGAGTTACTATGGCTACACCTTC
>TRBJ2-7|TRBV5-1|few|TRBD1
CASSFRQGAYEQYF
TGCGCCAGCAGCTTTAGACAGGGGGCCTACGAGCAGTACTTC
>TRBJ2-7|TRBV7-9|.|TRBD2
CASSSGLAGSNEQYF
TGTGCCAGCAGCTCGGGACTAGCGGGATCGAACGAGCAGTACTTC
>TRBJ2-2|TRBV29-1|few|TRBD1
CSVALDRLNTGELFF
TGCAGCGTCGCGCTGGACAGGCTGAACACCGGGGAGCTGTTTTTT
>TRBJ1-4|TRBV15|.|.
CATALTATNEKLFF
TGTGCCACCGCCCTGACCGCAACTAATGAAAAACTGTTTTTT
>TRBJ2-5|TRBV29-1|.|.
CSGVGWGETQYF
TGCAGCGGTGTAGGGTGGGGAGAGACCCAGTACTTC
>TRBJ1-2|TRBV10-1|.|.
CASSESGINYGYTF
TGCGCCAGCAGTGAGTCAGGGATTAACTATGGCTACACCTTC
>TRBJ2-7|TRBV6-5|.|TRBD1
CASSQGQGVSYEQYF
TGTGCCAGCAGTCAGGGACAGGGGGTCTCCTACGAGCAGTACTTC
>TRBJ2-7|TRBV14|few|.
CASSQESAYEQYF
TGTGCCAGCAGCCAAGAGTCTGCCTACGAGCAGTACTTC
>TRBJ2-3|TRBV29-1|many|.
CSVETRTLTDTQYF
TGCAGCGTTGAAACGAGGACTCTCACAGATACGCAGTATTTT
>TRBJ2-3|TRBV29-1|.|TRBD1
CSVESGTGRTDTQYF
TGCAGCGTTGAATCCGGGACAGGACGCACAGATACGCAGTATTTT
>TRBJ2-5|TRBV28|.|.
CARETQYF
TGTGCCAGAGAGACCCAGTACTTC
>TRBJ2-7|TRBV5-6|.|.
CASSLPDSSYEQYF
TGTGCCAGCAGCTTGCCCGACAGCTCCTACGAGCAGTACTTC
>TRBJ1-2|TRBV12-3/TRBV12-4|few|.
CASSLEGHPGYTF
TGTGCCAGCAGTTTAGAAGGACATCCCGGCTACACCTTC
>TRBJ2-1|TRBV20-1|few|.
CSALRIRGATNEQFF
TGCAGTGCGCTACGGATTCGGGGGGCTACCAATGAGCAGTTCTTC
>TRBJ2-7|TRBV29-1|.|.
CSVENPIAPYEQYF
TGCAGCGTTGAAAACCCTATCGCCCCCTACGAGCAGTACTTC